Listed here are 9 T cell receptor beta chains from one sample, sequenced in a study of response to subunit inactivated influenza vaccine. Via MiXCR, TCRdb re-called the RT-PCR reads, giving one row per CDR3 protein. Here the sample spans 800,000 or so distinct CDR3 sequences, around 20% being singletons. The sample in question was PBMCs from blood, obtained around 5 days after vaccination. All receptors come from a man aged 50-60 years who received an inactivated influenza vaccine.

This chain joins TRBV5-1 and TRBJ1-1; no firm D call. Germline CDR1 is SGHRS and CDR2 is YFSETQ. The CDR3 spans 14 residues. The ends were cut back, 5 bases at V and 5 bases at J, with 16 bases in the middle. The CDR3 DNA is TGCGCCAGCAGAGAGGGAGGCGTGATAACTGAAGCTTTCTTT. Translation: CASREGGVITEAFF.

This clonotype was seen only a few times. The genes are TRBV29-1 and TRBJ2-1; TRBD1 aligns across 9 bases. Germline loops: CDR1 SQVTM, CDR2 ANQGSEA. CDR3 length equals 13 residues. The CDR3 here is CRWRGTGINEQFF. The CDR3 DNA reads TGCAGGTGGAGAGGGACAGGGATCAATGAGCAGTTCTTC.

In nucleotides, the CDR3 is TGTGCCATCCTCGAGGAAACAGGTAGCTCCTATAATTCACCCCTCCACTTT. It translates to CAILEETGSSYNSPLHF. The chain joins TRBV10-3 to TRBJ1-6; D may be TRBD1 (5 bases). The CDR3 covers 17 residues. Germline CDR1 ENHRY, CDR2 SYGVKD. Trimming removed 8 bases at V and 0 bases at J, with 17 bases between.

The J gene is TRBJ2-7, the V gene TRBV6-2 or TRBV6-3; D possibly corresponds to TRBD1 (6 bases). Germline-derived CDR1 and CDR2 are MNHEY and SVGEGT. Between the trimmed V and J ends, which lost 0 bases and 3 bases, there was a span of 15 bases. The CDR3 is 16 amino acids. The DNA for the CDR3 is TGTGCCAGCAGTTACTCACCGGGACAAAGTAGCTACGAGCAGTACTTC. This sequence encodes CASSYSPGQSSYEQYF.

This rearrangement joins TRBV6-1 to TRBJ2-2, with D possibly matching TRBD2 (5 bases). The germline V gene has CDR1 MNHNS and CDR2 SASEGT. Trimming took 5 bases from V and 3 from J, leaving 13 bases between them. The CDR3 totals 15 residues. Written as DNA, the CDR3 is TGTGCCAGCAGTCCTGCGGAGGCCTACACCGGGGAGCTGTTTTTT. It codes for CASSPAEAYTGELFF.

This clonotype was seen a few times. V is TRBV7-2 and J is TRBJ1-4; D might be TRBD1 (6 bases). This CDR3 is 17 amino acids long. The V end lost 3 bases, the J end lost 3 bases, and 17 bases lay between the germline ends. Germline values: CDR1 SGHTA, CDR2 FQGNSA. The CDR3 nucleotides are TGTGCCAGCAGCTTCGGTTTTGGGGGGCAGCCTAATGAAAAACTGTTTTTT. It specifies CASSFGFGGQPNEKLFF.

The chain joins TRBV28 to TRBJ2-1, with D possibly matching TRBD1 (5 bases). The CDR3 runs 15 residues. In germline, CDR1 is MDHEN, CDR2 SYDVKM. V shed 7 bases and J shed 0 bases, with 13 bases lying between them. The CDR3 nucleotides read TGTGCCAGCATTGTTGGGGCCAGCTCCTACAATGAGCAGTTCTTC. Translation gives CASIVGASSYNEQFF.

A few counts support this clonotype. The genes are TRBV6-1 and TRBJ2-3; TRBD2 agrees at 13 bases. The CDR3 runs to 17 residues. V dropped 5 bases and J dropped 2; count of bases not matched to a gene: 7. Germline CDR1 and CDR2: MNHNS and SASEGT. The CDR3 DNA follows: TGTGCCAGCAGTCCCATCACTAGCGGGAGGGCCACAGATACGCAGTATTTT. This codes for CASSPITSGRATDTQYF.

The table lists this clonotype with a few counts. The CDR3 DNA reads as TGTGCCAGCAGTCGTTCGTCGTGGGGGGCCAACGTCCTGACTTTC. Protein product: CASSRSSWGANVLTF. The V and J genes are TRBV4-2 and TRBJ2-6; D gene unclear. Trimming pared 6 bases from V and 4 bases from J, leaving 13 bases between. Germline loops: CDR1 LGHNA, CDR2 YNFKEQ. The CDR3 extends over 15 amino acids.